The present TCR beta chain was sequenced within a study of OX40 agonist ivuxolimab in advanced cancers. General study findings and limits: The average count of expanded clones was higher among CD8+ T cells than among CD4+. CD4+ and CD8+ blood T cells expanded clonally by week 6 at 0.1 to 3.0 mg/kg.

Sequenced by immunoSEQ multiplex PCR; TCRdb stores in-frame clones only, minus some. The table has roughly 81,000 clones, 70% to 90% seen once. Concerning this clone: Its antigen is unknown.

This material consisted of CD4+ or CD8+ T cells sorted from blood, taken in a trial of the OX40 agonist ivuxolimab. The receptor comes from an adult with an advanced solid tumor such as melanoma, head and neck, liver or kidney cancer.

The CDR3 sequence is CASSQDSTGHQPQHF. Here the CDR3 DNA reads TGTGCCAGCAGCCAAGATTCTACAGGTCATCAGCCCCAGCATTTT. The chain employs TRBV4-2 and TRBJ1-5; a possible D gene is TRBD1 (5 bases). Germline V CDR1 and CDR2: LGHNA, YNFKEQ. This CDR3 has 15 residues. V gave up 0 bases and J gave up 5 bases, with 11 bases separating them.